Here is one TCR beta chain with its context. Its antigen is currently not known. Base qualities are not at hand, and no much larger clone is one base apart. The sample comes from a study of glioma-infiltrating T cells after dendritic cell vaccination (dated by TCRdb to the mid-2010s). General notes on the study: A cohort of approximately 15 glioblastoma patients from Phase I and II dendritic cell vaccination trials was included, of whom 9 were newly diagnosed and 6 had recurrent disease. Each patient got three intradermal injections of the dendritic cell vaccine, spaced at biweekly intervals, in the arm below the axilla. To make the vaccine, monocyte-derived dendritic cells were cultured for seven to eight days with IL-4 and GM-CSF and then pulsed overnight with autologous tumor lysate. Tumor-infiltrating lymphocyte content was quantified and tumor and blood repertoires were compared in dendritic cell-vaccinated glioblastoma patients by deep sequencing of TCR beta CDR3 regions. Autologous tumor lysate-pulsed dendritic cell vaccination was administered to the patients between about 2002 and 2013. Survival after dendritic cell vaccination was correlated with TCR sequencing metrics such as TIL content and the overlap between tumor and blood repertoires.

The research as a whole found: The cohort was small and heterogeneous, few patients had complete blood and tumor sets, and even fewer had initial-recurrent tumor pairs. Longer time to progression and overall survival after dendritic cell vaccination were predicted by higher estimated pretreatment TIL content. The TCR overlap response model with three groups was called speculative and said to need prospective validation. TCR clonality showed no direct relationship with survival, which suggests that a diverse polyclonal response may matter.

The time point label here, explained by the study, means: after dendritic cell vaccination, including at tumor progression/relapse. To be selected, patients needed enough residual fresh-frozen tumor tissue and more than two years of available survival data. An isocitrate dehydrogenase mutation was not carried by any of the glioblastoma patients, although molecular status was otherwise variable. PBMC collection took place before vaccination, two weeks after the third vaccination, and at tumor progression if progression occurred. Genomic DNA was extracted with the Qiagen DNeasy Blood extraction Kit. TCRB CDR3 regions were amplified from 1.5 to 2.5 ug genomic DNA, or all available DNA if less, using the immunoSEQ assay. Multiplex PCR used 60 forward primers for TCR V beta segments and 13 reverse primers for J beta segments. To estimate reads per starting template, synthetic control templates were spiked into each sample at limiting dilution. Reads of 87 bp were generated by sequencing on the Illumina HiSeq System. Processing in the source paper ran as follows. PCR and sequencing errors were removed by a nearest neighbor algorithm that merged closely related sequences. TCR overlap was defined as the percentage of unique tumor TCR beta sequences that were also found in the peripheral blood of the same patient. TCRdb stores this immuneACCESS table with in-frame sequences only. Part of the clones is absent; in the studies checked, under half of the shortfall reflects unresolved V genes, and no reason is known for the rest. D and trimming were read from the DNA, whereas the V and J calls and clone size are those reported in that table. In all, the sample holds tens of thousands of clones, and 80% to 85% of those were seen once. The ten biggest clones cover less than 7% of the sample.

Measured from the cysteine to the phenylalanine, the CDR3 is 16 residues long. The kept DNA is CDR3 alone, 48 bases in frame from the first base. From the germline V gene, CDR1 is SGDLS and CDR2 is YYNGEE. Germline trimming amounts to 2 bases on V and 6 bases on J, with 9 as the count of junction bases outside the gene matches. Sequenced here: blood, sampled after dendritic cell vaccination. The sequence derives from a human donor with glioblastoma. This chain joins TRBV9 to TRBJ2-3; 10 central bases correspond to TRBD1. Read as DNA, the sequence is TGTGCCAGCAGCGTGTTACCGGGACAGGGGATTGATACGCAGTATTTT. This encodes CASSVLPGQGIDTQYF.